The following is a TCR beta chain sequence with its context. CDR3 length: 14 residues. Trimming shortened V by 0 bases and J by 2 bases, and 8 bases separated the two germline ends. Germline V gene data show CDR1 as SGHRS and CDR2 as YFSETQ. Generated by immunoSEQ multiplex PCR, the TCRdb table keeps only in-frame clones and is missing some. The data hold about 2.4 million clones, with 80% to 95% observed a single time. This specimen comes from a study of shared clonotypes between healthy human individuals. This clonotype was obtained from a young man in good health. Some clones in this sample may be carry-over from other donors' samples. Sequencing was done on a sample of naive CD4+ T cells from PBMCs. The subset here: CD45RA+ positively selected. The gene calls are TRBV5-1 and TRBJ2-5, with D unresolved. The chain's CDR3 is CASSLAARQETQYF. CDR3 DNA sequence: TGCGCCAGCAGCTTGGCAGCGAGGCAAGAGACCCAGTACTTC.